Listed here are 9 T cell receptor beta chains from one sample, sequenced in a study of Ad26.COV2.S vaccination and SARS-CoV-2 variants. Method: immunoSEQ multiplex PCR; TCRdb's copy keeps in-frame clones and lacks some. Among hundreds of thousands of clones listed, 80% to 90% were seen once. As for treatment: around 19 received Ad26.COV2.S at low or high dose, single or two shots; about 5 received placebo; per-sample allocation not given. Sampling was performed 63 days after the first vaccine or placebo injection. The sample in question was peripheral blood, obtained in a trial of Ad26.COV2.S vaccine versus placebo. These receptors originate from a person between 18 and 60 years old who received the Ad26.COV2.S COVID-19 vaccine or a placebo.

The chain recombines TRBV7-2 with TRBJ2-3; TRBD2 agrees at 13 bases. The V gene's germline CDR1 is SGHTA and CDR2 FQGNSA. The ends lost 5 bases at V and 0 bases at J; junction bases unmatched: 5. This CDR3 has 17 residues. CDR3 coding DNA: TGTGCCAGCAGCAGAGGGACTAGCGGGGCTAGCACAGATACGCAGTATTTT. Amino acids: CASSRGTSGASTDTQYF.

The chain is built from TRBV4-3 and TRBJ2-3; either TRBD1 or TRBD2 may fit D (7 bases each). V lost 1 base, J lost 6 bases, and 17 bases lay in between. CDR1 and CDR2 from the germline V gene are LGHNA and YSLEER. The CDR3 consists of 16 residues. CDR3 amino acids: CASSQVPGGASDTQYF. In DNA, the CDR3 is TGCGCCAGCAGCCAAGTACCAGGGGGGGCATCGGATACGCAGTATTTT.

The gene calls are TRBV27 and TRBJ1-3; D perhaps matches TRBD1 (5 bases). Trimming left V 3 bases short and J 0 bases short, with 9 bases between. Looked up from germline, CDR1 is MNHEY and CDR2 is SMNVEV (reference sequence). This CDR3 has 15 residues. The CDR3 here is CASSLTAYSGNTIYF. In nucleotides, the CDR3 is TGTGCCAGCAGTTTGACAGCTTACTCTGGAAACACCATATATTTT.

This clone has only one observation. The chain employs TRBV6-5 and TRBJ2-7; 10 bases are shared with TRBD1. The ends lost 7 bases at V and 4 bases at J; junction bases unmatched: 7. From germline, CDR1 is MNHEY and CDR2 SVGAGI. This CDR3 contains 14 residues. CDR3 sequence: CASTLPGQGYEQYF. The CDR3 nucleotides read TGTGCCAGCACCCTTCCGGGACAGGGGTACGAGCAGTACTTC.

The J gene is TRBJ1-4, the V gene TRBV5-1; 7 bases are shared with TRBD1. V gave up 4 bases and J gave up 5 bases; unmatched junction bases: 2. Germline CDR1 reads SGHRS; CDR2 reads YFSETQ. This CDR3 comprises 13 residues. The CDR3 reads CASSVGQNEKLFF. Here the CDR3 DNA reads TGCGCCAGCAGCGTGGGACAGAATGAAAAACTGTTTTTT.

This chain joins TRBV10-3 and TRBJ2-7; no reliable D call. CDR1 and CDR2 (germline): ENHRY, SYGVKD. The length of the CDR3 is 14 residues. The V gene lost 6 bases and the J gene lost 2 bases, with 14 bases spanning the gap. CDR3 bases: TGTGCCATCAGCGCCGACGCCAACCCCTACGAGCAGTACTTC. This gives the protein CAISADANPYEQYF.

The chain employs TRBV4-1 and TRBJ1-2, with 8 bases identical to TRBD1. CDR1 and CDR2 from the germline V gene are MGHRA and YSYEKL. CDR3 length: 15 residues. With V trimmed by 4 bases and J by 6 bases, 10 bases remained unmatched. In nucleotides, the CDR3 is TGCGCCAGCAGCCCCTTCGAGGACAGGGTGGATGGCTACACCTTC. This sequence encodes CASSPFEDRVDGYTF.

CDR3 nucleotide sequence: TGTGCCAGCTCACCGGCGGGGGTGGCCATGTACCACAATGAGCAGTTCTTC. Amino acid sequence: CASSPAGVAMYHNEQFF. The chain is built from TRBV18 and TRBJ2-1, with 7 bases aligning to TRBD2. The CDR3 totals 17 residues. Germline V CDR1 and CDR2: KGHSH, LQKENI. With 3 bases clipped from V and 5 bases from J, the junction kept 13 bases outside the gene matches. Combining the CDR3 with reference TRBV18 and TRBJ2-1 gives the whole variable domain NAGVMQNPRHLVRRRGQEARLRCSPMKGHSHVYWYRQLPEEGLKFMVYLQKENIIDESGMPKERFSAEFPKEGPSILRIQQVVRGDSAAYFCASSPAGVAMYHNEQFFGPGTRLTVL.

This clone was seen only a few times. The chain is built from TRBV24-1 and TRBJ1-5; D is unresolved. The germline CDR1 and CDR2 sequences are KGHDR and SFDVKD. The V end lost 8 bases, the J end lost 6 bases, and 7 bases lay between the germline ends. This CDR3 has 11 amino acids. This chain's CDR3 is CATMVGQPQHF. The CDR3, as DNA: TGTGCCACCATGGTGGGTCAGCCCCAGCATTTT.